This T cell receptor (beta chain) was captured by sequencing in a study of blood T cell repertoires in COVID-19. Overall study: Sources were T cells, B-cell-depleted T cells, or PBMCs; the material itself was cDNA or gDNA.

Per the original data handling: Estimated nucleated cell counts came from reference gene primer amplification. TCRdb's copy holds only in-frame clones and misses some; the assay was immunoSEQ multiplex PCR. The V and J calls and clone size were taken over from that table, and D and trimming were inferred from the DNA. This repertoire shows roughly 250,000 clones, approximately 79% found once; its top ten account for roughly 4.9%. This clone was seen only once. Sequenced material: peripheral blood. The TCR sequence derives from a woman at least 80 years old with active or convalescent COVID-19.

CDR3 protein: CASTPRPRSSYNEQFF. The CDR3, as DNA: TGTGCCAGTACCCCCAGGCCCAGAAGCTCCTACAATGAGCAGTTCTTC. The gene calls are TRBV19 and TRBJ2-1; D gene ambiguous. CDR1 is LNHDA, CDR2 SQIVND, per germline (reference sequence). The CDR3 runs 16 residues. Trimming cost V 7 bases and J 0 bases, with 16 bases left between them.